This section outlines one T cell receptor beta chain sequence together with its context. This clonotype was counted ten times or more. Its antigen has not been determined. Base qualities are missing; no much larger clone stands one base away. Surgical brain or tumor specimens were cryofrozen in liquid nitrogen immediately after resection, and peripheral blood cells were collected concurrently. The trim is 5 bases for V and 7 bases for J, with a gap of 20 bases between the germline ends. Reading from cysteine to phenylalanine, the CDR3 counts 15 amino acids. The entry retains the CDR3 DNA only, 45 bases that are in frame from base 1. CDR1 and CDR2 are drawn from the germline V gene: MNHNS, SASEGT. The data stem from a study of glioma-infiltrating T cells (dated by TCRdb to 2015 to 2016). In the study overall: Low-grade gliomas were WHO grade II oligodendrogliomas or astrocytomas, and glioblastomas were WHO grade IV tumors sampled at initial rather than recurrent diagnosis. Dexamethasone was administered to glioma patients for six or fewer days before surgery. For blood libraries, the target was roughly 4- to 10-fold sequencing coverage of about 920,000 peripheral T cells. Sequencing of TCR alpha- and beta-chain repertoires was performed on glioma tissue, on non-neoplastic brain tissue, and on matched peripheral blood mononuclear cells. To measure divergence between tissue and blood T-cell populations, each tissue-infiltrating repertoire was compared with the peripheral blood repertoire of the same patient. The paired cohort comprised three low-grade glioma patients, several primary glioblastoma patients and three non-glioma patients contributing non-neoplastic brain tissue.

The iRepertoire nested amplicon-rescue multiplex PCR (arm-PCR) platform was used to amplify TCR alpha and beta CDR3 regions from RNA. For one-step reverse transcription and amplification, about 100-450 ng of tissue mRNA or PBMC total RNA was used as input. Following bead purification, Illumina adapters were added through a secondary multiplex PCR, and the libraries were then gel-purified between 200 and 400 bp. Libraries carried internal 6-nucleotide barcodes used for demultiplexing. The libraries were sequenced on an Illumina MiSeq using 2x220 or 2x250 nucleotide paired-end reads. The authors' pipeline ran thus. FLASH 1.2.11 was used to merge paired reads, and BWA-MEM then aligned the reads to the GRCh37 human genome before TRA and TRB reads were extracted. V and J assignment used an IMGT-derived reference of cassette sequences and CDR3 motifs that included pseudogenes. Reads were translated in three frames, and productive CDR3s were defined as those with a C...FGXG motif and no stop codons. Clonotypes were defined as unique combinations of V-J cassette pair and CDR3 amino acid sequence. Filtering of reads was based on Hamming distance, with the threshold set by the sequence error rate of each sample in mapped regions. TCRdb reprocessing: public reads trimmed at Q25 with fastp, clones called with MiXCR, in-frame beta chains kept. Identical CDR3 protein sequences are pooled into one entry, listed with their most common genes and DNA. The V and J calls were not made by the authors but by TCRdb's processing. The sample table lists more than 350,000 distinct CDR3 sequences, roughly 41% of them with a count of one. In total, the top ten clones hold around 13% of the sample.

Broader findings and caveats from the paper: Patients with low tissue-blood divergence were marked by a signature set of shared blood CDR3 motifs, and that set was depleted in highly divergent patients. Group comparisons rested on small numbers: three non-neoplastic, three low-grade glioma and fewer than ten glioblastoma patients. Tissue and blood shared very few CDR3 sequences, a result attributed to high CDR3 diversity and limited sampling. VJ-independent divergence between tissue and blood was below expectation in non-neoplastic patients but above expectation in all gliomas, especially low-grade gliomas.

Recombination linked TRBV6-1 to TRBJ1-2; no D gene call is confident. This clonotype was sampled from a human donor with low-grade glioma or glioblastoma, undergoing nonglioma brain surgery, or in good health (not recorded which). The sequencing sample was made of glioma tissue, nonneoplastic brain tissue, or PBMCs (not recorded which). The DNA sequence is TGTGCCAGCAGTAACCGGGTCGAAAGGAGACGTGGCTACACCTTC. This translates into CASSNRVERRRGYTF.